These 13 T cell receptor beta chains were sequenced from one sample in a study of low-dose radiotherapy and immunotherapy resistance in tumors. Primers used for first-strand cDNA, a TRAV- and TRBV-specific set, covered both alpha and beta chains. Amplification of TCRs used a constant-region primer and V-primer adapter for roughly 21 PCR cycles. TCRdb recomputed calls from the reads with MiXCR, one row per CDR3 protein. The sample contains about 35,000 distinct CDR3 sequences, 20% of which appear only once. The time point denotes: after trial treatment. Treatment denoted: LDRT plus nivolumab, ipilimumab, low-dose cyclophosphamide and aspirin (RACIN trial). Source: PBMCs, taken after low-dose radiotherapy plus immunotherapy. The receptors were gathered from a female donor with ovarian cancer.

Comment on this clonotype: This sequence is one base from a far larger clone and is likely a read error. The V gene is TRBV5-5, the J gene TRBJ1-3; D might be TRBD1 (6 bases). Germline lookup yields CDR1 SGHKS and CDR2 YYEKEE (reference sequence). The CDR3 totals 17 residues. CDR3 residues: CASSERPTGPSGNTVYF. CDR3 DNA sequence: TGCGCCAGCAGCGAGAGACCGACAGGACCATCTGGAAACACCGTATATTTT.

The chain combines TRBV5-8 with TRBJ2-1, with TRBD2 matching over 12 bases. The CDR3 runs 16 residues. CDR1 is SGHTS and CDR2 is YDEGEE in the germline V gene. The trim removed 6 bases at V and 3 bases at J, leaving 7 bases unmatched. The CDR3 nucleotides read TGTGCCAGCACCACAAAGACTAGCGGGAGCTACAATGAGCAGTTCTTC. This codes for CASTTKTSGSYNEQFF.

There are many counts of this clonotype. The rearrangement links TRBV6-5 to TRBJ2-7, with 11 nucleotides matching TRBD1. The CDR3 is 15 residues long. CDR1 is MNHEY, CDR2 SVGAGI, per germline. With V trimmed by 0 bases and J by 4 bases, 2 bases remained unmatched. The CDR3 here is CASSYSDRGLYEQYF. CDR3 bases: TGTGCCAGCAGTTACTCGGACAGGGGGCTTTACGAGCAGTACTTC.

This clonotype appeared many times. The chain joins TRBV20-1 to TRBJ1-6; D unclear. Deletions cut 2 bases from V and 7 bases from J, with 6 bases between. The CDR3 runs to 12 residues. Germline CDR1 DFQATT, CDR2 SNEGSKA (reference sequence). Here the CDR3 DNA reads TGCAGTGCTAGACTTCCCAATTCACCCCTCCACTTT. This encodes CSARLPNSPLHF.

This clonotype was picked up many times. The V gene is TRBV10-1, the J gene TRBJ2-1, with 10 positions matching TRBD2. Unmatched junction bases numbered 11, after V lost 0 bases and J lost 9 bases. CDR3 length: 17 residues. Germline V CDR1 and CDR2: WNHNN, SYGVQD (reference sequence). The CDR3 reads CASSESLERGGRGEQFF. For the CDR3, the DNA is TGCGCCAGCAGTGAGTCTTTGGAGCGGGGGGGCCGTGGTGAGCAGTTCTTC.

In its sample, this clonotype was seen many times. The CDR3 reads CASSKPLRTGGEAFF. The CDR3 DNA follows: TGTGCCAGCAGCAAACCCCTTAGGACAGGGGGAGAGGCTTTCTTT. This chain links TRBV6-6 with TRBJ1-1; 10 nucleotides match TRBD1. The CDR3 is 15 residues long. V shed 6 bases, J shed 11 bases, and the junction held 15 bases outside the gene matches. Looked up from germline, CDR1 is MNHNY and CDR2 is SVGAGI (reference sequence).

This clonotype counts as medium-sized. This chain uses TRBV7-9 with TRBJ2-1, with TRBD2 matching over 11 bases. V was clipped by 5 bases and J by 0 bases; unmatched bases: 9. In germline, CDR1 is SEHNR, CDR2 FQNEAQ (reference sequence). This CDR3 comprises 18 residues. The CDR3 spells CASSGLTTSGSSYNEQFF. The CDR3 DNA reads TGTGCCAGCAGCGGATTAACTACTAGCGGGAGCTCCTACAATGAGCAGTTCTTC.

Many counts were recorded for this clonotype. This chain joins TRBV10-3 and TRBJ2-6; D ambiguous. Germline CDR1 is ENHRY and CDR2 is SYGVKD. Trimming cost V 7 bases and J 0 bases, with 4 bases left between them. The length of the CDR3 is 13 residues. In DNA, the CDR3 is TGTGCCATCACCGACTCTGGGGCCAACGTCCTGACTTTC. This sequence encodes CAITDSGANVLTF.

This clonotype was seen at least ten times. J is TRBJ1-6 and V is TRBV14; 11 bases map to TRBD1. With V trimmed by 0 bases and J by 0 bases, 19 bases remained unmatched. This CDR3 contains 24 residues. Germline V lookup: CDR1 SGHDN, CDR2 FVKESK. CDR3 amino acids: CASSQDPRAIAGQGADSYNSPLHF. In DNA, the CDR3 is TGTGCCAGCAGCCAAGATCCCAGGGCGATTGCCGGACAGGGGGCCGACTCCTATAATTCACCCCTCCACTTT.

This clonotype was seen ten or more times. The chain carries TRBV6-6 and TRBJ1-1; TRBD1 aligns across 7 bases. There are 14 residues in the CDR3. Germline CDR1 and CDR2: MNHNY and SVGAGI (reference sequence). V shed 3 bases, J shed 2 bases, and the junction held 3 bases outside the gene matches. The CDR3 is CASSYLGGNTEAFF. CDR3 DNA sequence: TGTGCCAGCAGTTATCTAGGGGGCAACACTGAAGCTTTCTTT.

The rearrangement links TRBV29-1 to TRBJ1-1, with D unresolved. This CDR3 region has 12 residues. Per germline, CDR1 SQVTM and CDR2 ANQGSEA. V was clipped by 4 bases and J by 1 base, with 7 bases between them. CDR3 region: CSVGRPNTEAFF. The CDR3, as DNA: TGCAGCGTTGGGCGGCCGAACACTGAAGCTTTCTTT.

This clonotype was seen once. The chain employs TRBV19 and TRBJ1-2; maybe TRBD1 (6 bases). The V and J ends lost 9 bases and 0 bases respectively, with 17 bases between them. CDR3 length: 15 amino acids. Per germline, CDR1 LNHDA and CDR2 SQIVND (reference sequence). CDR3 bases: TGTGCCAGCCGGGACACACTTCGAGCTAACTATGGCTACACCTTC. Translation gives CASRDTLRANYGYTF.

Many counts were recorded for this clonotype. This chain connects TRBV7-9 to TRBJ2-1, with D tentatively TRBD2 (6 bases). The CDR3 totals 16 residues. The V gene lost 5 bases and the J gene lost 0 bases, with 14 bases spanning the gap. CDR1 SEHNR and CDR2 FQNEAQ come from the germline V gene (reference sequence). The CDR3 sequence is CASSVSRGGSYNEQFF. The CDR3 DNA is TGTGCCAGCAGCGTCTCTCGGGGAGGCTCCTACAATGAGCAGTTCTTC.